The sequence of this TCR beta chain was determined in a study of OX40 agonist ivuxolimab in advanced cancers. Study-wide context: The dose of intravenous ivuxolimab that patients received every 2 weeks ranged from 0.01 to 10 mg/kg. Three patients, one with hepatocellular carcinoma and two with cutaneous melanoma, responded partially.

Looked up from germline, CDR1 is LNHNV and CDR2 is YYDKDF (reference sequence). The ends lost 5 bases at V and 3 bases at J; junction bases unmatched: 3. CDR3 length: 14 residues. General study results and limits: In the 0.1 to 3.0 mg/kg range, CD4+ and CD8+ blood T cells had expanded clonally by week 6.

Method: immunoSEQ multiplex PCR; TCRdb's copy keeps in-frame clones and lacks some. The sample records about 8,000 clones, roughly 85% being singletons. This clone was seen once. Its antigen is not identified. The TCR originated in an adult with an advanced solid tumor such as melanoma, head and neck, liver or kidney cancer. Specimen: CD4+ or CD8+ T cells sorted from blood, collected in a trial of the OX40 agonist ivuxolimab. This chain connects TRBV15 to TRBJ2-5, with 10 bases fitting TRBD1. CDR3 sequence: CATSVGQGEETQYF. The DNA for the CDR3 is TGTGCCACCAGCGTCGGACAGGGGGAAGAGACCCAGTACTTC.